One sample yielded the 32 T cell receptor beta chains listed below, sequenced in a study of cytomegalovirus exposure and HLA in healthy donors (dated by TCRdb to 2015 to 2018). The method behind the library was the immunoSEQ multiplex PCR assay. The multiplex PCR relied on a mix of 60 forward primers for TCR Vbeta segments and 13 reverse primers for TCR Jbeta segments. The immuneACCESS repertoire file appears here via TCRdb, limited to in-frame rearrangements. These files lack a portion of the clones; in checked studies, under half of the deficit traces to unresolved V genes, and the cause of the others is not known. This sample's listing comprises some 60,000 clones. Around 4% of the sample lies in the top ten. The sequenced material came from PBMCs. The receptors come from a male donor in good health and CMV-seronegative.

The chain couples TRBV7-2 to TRBJ2-7; the match to TRBD1 covers 7 bases. Germline V gene lookup returns CDR1 SGHTA and CDR2 FQGNSA. This CDR3 region has 14 residues. The V segment lost 5 bases and the J segment 3 bases; nucleotides outside the gene matches: 7. The CDR3 sequence: CASSLQGPLYEQYF. CDR3 coding DNA: TGTGCCAGCAGCCTACAGGGGCCCCTCTACGAGCAGTACTTC.

CDR3 amino acids: CASRKDSYEQYF. CDR3 DNA: TGTGCCAGCAGAAAGGACAGCTACGAGCAGTACTTC. The chain recombines TRBV7-2 with TRBJ2-7; TRBD1 is a possible D gene (6 bases). V was trimmed by 6 bases and J by 3 bases, leaving 9 bases between them. Germline CDR1 SGHTA, CDR2 FQGNSA. This CDR3 has 12 residues.

With respect to this clone: The junction departs from the called germline gene at one end, perhaps through a read error. In DNA, the CDR3 is TGTGCCAGCAGCTTAGGGACTACCGACATCACAGATAAGCAGTATTTT. The encoded protein is CASSLGTTDITDKQYF. The V call is TRBV5-8, the J call TRBJ2-3; 7 bases match TRBD2. This CDR3 region has 16 residues. Per the germline V gene, CDR1 is SGHTS and CDR2 is YDEGEE.

The genes are TRBV30 and TRBJ1-1; no firm D call. V dropped 0 bases and J dropped 7 bases, with 15 bases sitting between them. Looked up from germline, CDR1 is GTSNPN and CDR2 is SVGIG (reference sequence). The CDR3 runs 14 residues. In nucleotides, the CDR3 is TGTGCCTGGAGTGTAGAGTTCCTTGCTGGTGAAGCTTTCTTT. The encoded protein is CAWSVEFLAGEAFF.

The CDR3 reads CASSYSGGSYNEQFF. In DNA, the CDR3 is TGTGCCAGCAGTTACTCGGGGGGTAGCTACAATGAGCAGTTCTTC. This rearrangement joins TRBV6-5 to TRBJ2-1, with TRBD2 as a possible D gene (6 bases). V was cut by 0 bases and J by 3 bases, with 9 bases left in between. There are 15 residues in the CDR3. In germline, CDR1 is MNHEY, CDR2 SVGAGI.

This chain uses TRBV6-6 with TRBJ2-1, with 7 bases matching TRBD2. This CDR3 contains 16 residues. Trimming removed 0 bases from V and 5 bases from J; junction bases left unmatched: 7. CDR1 is MNHNY, CDR2 SVGAGI, per germline (reference sequence). In DNA, the CDR3 is TGTGCCAGCAGTTACTCGAGGTTGGCGGGGGACAATGAGCAGTTCTTC. The encoded protein is CASSYSRLAGDNEQFF.

This rearrangement joins TRBV5-4 to TRBJ2-1; 9 bases are shared with TRBD2. Trimming cost V 5 bases and J 3 bases; bases outside gene matches: 6. This CDR3 spans 15 amino acids. Germline V gene data show CDR1 as SGHNT and CDR2 as YYREEE (reference sequence). The CDR3 sequence is CASSEKRGVYNEQFF. The CDR3, as DNA: TGTGCCAGCAGTGAGAAGCGGGGGGTCTACAATGAGCAGTTCTTC.

This chain's CDR3 is CASSAGNTEAFF. DNA of the CDR3: TGTGCCAGCAGTGCGGGGAACACTGAAGCTTTCTTT. The rearrangement links TRBV28 to TRBJ1-1; D remains unclear. The CDR3 has 12 residues. The germline V gene encodes CDR1 MDHEN and CDR2 SYDVKM. Trimming left V 5 bases short and J 1 base short, with 5 bases between.

This chain uses TRBV27 with TRBJ2-7; 10 bases match TRBD1. Losses at the gene ends were 3 bases for V and 5 bases for J; bases not matched to a gene: 7. Germline assignment: CDR1 MNHEY and CDR2 SMNVEV (reference sequence). This CDR3 is built from 15 residues. CDR3 residues: CASSLSRDRGHEQYF. The CDR3 region has the DNA TGTGCCAGCAGTTTGTCCCGGGACAGGGGCCACGAGCAGTACTTC.

The chain links TRBV30 to TRBJ2-5, with 11 nucleotides matching TRBD1. This CDR3 is 18 amino acids long. Germline CDR1 GTSNPN, CDR2 SVGIG (reference sequence). V lost 0 bases and J lost 11; bases outside the gene matches: 20. CDR3 region: CAWSVTTPGTGGLGEQYF. The CDR3 bases are TGTGCCTGGAGTGTGACCACCCCCGGGACAGGGGGATTGGGGGAGCAGTACTTC.

The chain links TRBV19 to TRBJ1-2, with TRBD1 matching over 7 bases. The germline V gene has CDR1 LNHDA and CDR2 SQIVND (reference sequence). CDR3 size: 14 residues. V lost 6 bases to trimming and J lost 5 bases; unmatched junction nucleotides: 9. CDR3 DNA: TGTGCCAGTAGACTCGGACAGGCTGATTATGGCTACACCTTC. It is translated as CASRLGQADYGYTF.

The chain has TRBV5-1 and TRBJ2-1, with D perhaps matching TRBD1 (6 bases). CDR1 is SGHRS and CDR2 is YFSETQ in the germline V gene. This CDR3 has 14 amino acids. V lost 4 bases, J lost 8 bases, and 16 bases lay in between. The CDR3 is CASSIGGRKDEQFF. The CDR3 nucleotides read TGCGCCAGCAGCATAGGGGGAAGGAAGGATGAGCAGTTCTTC.

V gene TRBV7-8 combines with J gene TRBJ2-7; tentative D call: TRBD1 (6 bases). The CDR3 has 14 amino acids. CDR1 and CDR2 from the germline V gene are SGHVS and FQNEAQ. The ends were cut back, 5 bases at V and 2 bases at J, with 13 bases in the middle. The CDR3: CASSPSGTTYEQYF. The CDR3 DNA follows: TGTGCCAGCAGCCCGTCCGGGACAACCTACGAGCAGTACTTC.

To note about this clone: One end of the junction does not line up with germline, which may come from a read error. V gene TRBV19 combines with J gene TRBJ1-1; 12 positions match TRBD1. The CDR3 covers 16 residues. Germline values: CDR1 LNHDA, CDR2 SQIVND (reference sequence). CDR3 loop: CASSDGTGGRNTEDFF. The CDR3, as DNA: TGTGCCAGTAGTGATGGGACAGGGGGCAGGAACACTGAAGATTTCTTT.

V and J are TRBV14 and TRBJ2-2, with a tentative D call TRBD2 (5 bases). The CDR3 is 17 residues long. The V end lost 0 bases, the J end lost 2 bases, and 13 bases lay between the germline ends. Germline-derived CDR1 and CDR2 are SGHDN and FVKESK. Here the CDR3 reads CASSQDQRGSNTGELFF. The CDR3 nucleotides read TGTGCCAGCAGCCAAGACCAACGAGGGAGCAACACCGGGGAGCTGTTTTTT.

The chain uses TRBV6-6 and TRBJ1-1, with TRBD1 matching over 8 bases. This CDR3 is 14 amino acids long. Trimming cost V 7 bases and J 1 base; bases outside gene matches: 5. Per germline, CDR1 MNHNY and CDR2 SVGAGI (reference sequence). CDR3 DNA sequence: TGTGCCAGCAACCAACAGGGGGGGAACACTGAAGCTTTCTTT. As protein: CASNQQGGNTEAFF.

The chain recombines TRBV7-2 with TRBJ2-7, with no clear D. The V gene lost 1 base and the J gene lost 7 bases, with 14 bases spanning the gap. The germline CDR1 and CDR2 sequences are SGHTA and FQGNSA. The length of the CDR3 is 14 residues. This CDR3 reads CASSLVLRAWEQYF. DNA for the CDR3: TGTGCCAGCAGCTTAGTACTCCGAGCTTGGGAGCAGTACTTC. Variable domain in full (rest from reference TRBV7-2 and TRBJ2-7): GAGVSQSPSNKVTEKGKDVELRCDPISGHTALYWYRQSLGQGLEFLIYFQGNSAPDKSGLPSDRFSAERTGGSVSTLTIQRTQQEDSAVYLCASSLVLRAWEQYFGPGTRLTVT.

The V and J genes are TRBV7-2 and TRBJ1-6; tentative D call: TRBD1 (6 bases). The CDR3 has 17 amino acids. Germline assignment: CDR1 SGHTA and CDR2 FQGNSA. Trimming stripped 4 bases from V and 0 bases from J, with 13 bases between. The CDR3 protein is CASSSGDMSSYNSPLHF. The CDR3 coding sequence is TGTGCCAGCAGCTCTGGGGACATGAGCTCCTATAATTCACCCCTCCACTTT.

The V gene is TRBV6-5, the J gene TRBJ2-2, with 8 bases that match TRBD1. The germline V gene encodes CDR1 MNHEY and CDR2 SVGAGI. Trimming took 2 bases from V and 9 from J; bases not matched to a gene: 5. This CDR3 is 14 amino acids long. The CDR3 nucleotides are TGTGCCAGCAGTTACACAGGGGGGAACAGGGAGCTGTTTTTT. It encodes CASSYTGGNRELFF.

CDR3 sequence reads: CASSFSGAGPDTQYF. For the CDR3, the DNA is TGTGCCAGCAGTTTCAGCGGGGCAGGGCCAGATACGCAGTATTTT. The genes are TRBV28 and TRBJ2-3; 7 nucleotides match TRBD2. Germline CDR1 reads MDHEN; CDR2 reads SYDVKM. V lost 3 bases and J lost 4; bases outside the gene matches: 7. The CDR3 extends over 15 amino acids.

The chain has TRBV13 and TRBJ1-4; TRBD1 aligns across 8 bases. The junction had 4 bases not matched to a gene; V was cut back by 0 bases and J by 7 bases. The CDR3 has 15 amino acids. Germline V gene lookup returns CDR1 PRHDT and CDR2 FYEKMQ (reference sequence). The CDR3 protein is CASSLGPRGREKLFF. The DNA of the CDR3 is TGTGCCAGCAGCTTAGGCCCCAGGGGGCGTGAAAAACTGTTTTTT.

The chain joins TRBV18 to TRBJ1-3; TRBD1 matches 9 bases. Germline values: CDR1 KGHSH, CDR2 LQKENI. The CDR3 spans 17 residues. The V segment lost 2 bases and the J segment 4 bases; nucleotides outside the gene matches: 9. The CDR3 loop is CASSPTSGTGSGNTIYF. CDR3 nucleotide sequence: TGTGCCAGCTCACCAACCTCCGGGACAGGGTCCGGAAACACCATATATTTT.

V gene TRBV6-5 combines with J gene TRBJ1-1; no clear D gene. Trimming left V 5 bases short and J 1 base short, with 8 bases between. This CDR3 is 13 amino acids long. Per germline, CDR1 MNHEY and CDR2 SVGAGI. The CDR3 bases are TGTGCCAGCAGTGCCCAGAAGAACACTGAAGCTTTCTTT. Amino acids: CASSAQKNTEAFF.

This chain connects TRBV18 to TRBJ2-7; D perhaps matches TRBD1 (6 bases). From germline, CDR1 is KGHSH and CDR2 LQKENI. This CDR3 has 17 residues. With 0 bases removed from V and 1 base from J, the gap between germline ends came to 16 bases. CDR3 amino acids: CASSPPQPGQTSYEQYF. CDR3 bases: TGTGCCAGCTCACCACCGCAGCCAGGACAGACGTCCTACGAGCAGTACTTC.

The CDR3 spells CASRPTGEGRYTF. CDR3 DNA sequence: TGTGCCAGCAGGCCCACAGGGGAAGGACGCTACACCTTC. J is TRBJ1-2 and V is TRBV27; 7 bases are shared with TRBD1. The CDR3 loop spans 13 amino acids. CDR1 and CDR2 from the germline V gene are MNHEY and SMNVEV (reference sequence). The junction had 10 bases not matched to a gene; V was cut back by 6 bases and J by 9 bases.

This chain links TRBV27 with TRBJ2-1, with 13 bases aligning to TRBD2. Germline trimming cut 2 bases from V and 9 bases from J; bases unmatched to any gene: 7. The CDR3 covers 16 residues. CDR1 is MNHEY and CDR2 is SMNVEV in the germline V gene (reference sequence). The CDR3 DNA sequence: TGTGCCAGCAGTTTAAAGGGACTAGCGGGAAAGGGTGAGCAGTTCTTC. Amino acid sequence: CASSLKGLAGKGEQFF.

This chain links TRBV7-2 with TRBJ2-7, with D perhaps matching TRBD1 (7 bases). The length of the CDR3 is 13 residues. Trimming took off 3 bases at V and 9 bases at J, with 15 bases between the two ends. Germline V lookup: CDR1 SGHTA, CDR2 FQGNSA. The CDR3 sequence is CASSLDSGGRQYF. CDR3 DNA sequence: TGTGCCAGCAGCTTGGACTCAGGGGGGCGGCAGTACTTC.

The V call is TRBV19, the J call TRBJ2-7; weak D call: TRBD1 (5 bases). The CDR3 length is 15 residues. Germline loops: CDR1 LNHDA, CDR2 SQIVND (reference sequence). The V and J ends lost 2 bases and 7 bases respectively, with 18 bases between them. This CDR3 is CASSIWGRGSAEQYF. CDR3 DNA: TGTGCCAGTAGTATATGGGGAAGGGGATCGGCGGAGCAGTACTTC.

This chain uses TRBV2 with TRBJ1-4; possibly TRBD1 for D (5 bases). This CDR3 spans 13 amino acids. The V and J ends lost 4 bases and 4 bases respectively, with 7 bases between them. Germline V gene data show CDR1 as SNHLY and CDR2 as FYNNEI. The CDR3 nucleotides read TGTGCCAGCAGTGGACAGCTTAATGAAAAACTGTTTTTT. As protein: CASSGQLNEKLFF.

With respect to this clone: A junction end diverges from the germline sequence, so it may reflect a read error. V is TRBV7-9 and J is TRBJ1-1; possibly TRBD1 for D (5 bases). The germline CDR1 and CDR2 sequences are SEHNR and FQNEAQ (reference sequence). This CDR3 is 14 amino acids long. The CDR3 coding sequence is TGTGCCAGCAGCCCAGGGAACCCCGGGACTGAAGATTTCTTT. Translation: CASSPGNPGTEDFF. Based on the CDR3 plus reference TRBV7-9 and TRBJ1-1, the full variable domain is DTGVSQNPRHKITKRGQNVTFRCDPISEHNRLYWYRQTLGQGPEFLTYFQNEAQLEKSRLLSDRFSAERPKGSFSTLEIQRTEQGDSAMYLCASSPGNPGTEDFFGQGTRLTVV.

The CDR3 spells CASSLGGSDNEQFF. CDR3 nucleotide sequence: TGTGCCAGCAGCTTGGGGGGATCCGACAATGAGCAGTTCTTC. V is TRBV11-3 and J is TRBJ2-1; the D gene is possibly TRBD2 (6 bases). CDR3 length: 14 amino acids. V was pared by 3 bases and J by 5 bases, with 11 bases between. Germline loops: CDR1 SGHNT, CDR2 YENEEA.

V usage is TRBV27 and J usage is TRBJ2-6, with a possible D match to TRBD1 (5 bases). CDR1 is MNHEY, CDR2 SMNVEV, per germline (reference sequence). The CDR3 covers 15 residues. V dropped 6 bases and J dropped 0 bases, with 9 bases sitting between them. As DNA, the CDR3 is TGTGCCAGCAGGTGGACACACTCTGGGGCCAACGTCCTGACTTTC. Translating it yields CASRWTHSGANVLTF.